The TCR beta chain described here comes from a study of T cell changes during pregnancy in multiple sclerosis. This clone was counted a single time. Assay: immunoSEQ multiplex PCR; the TCRdb copy retains only in-frame clones and omits some. Counted here are around 64,000 clones, 93% occurring once; the ten biggest clones make up around 2.5%. Unmatched junction bases numbered 11, after V lost 0 bases and J lost 5 bases. Per the germline V gene, CDR1 is MNHEY and CDR2 is SMNVEV (reference sequence). This CDR3 contains 17 residues. The sequence was collected from a female donor with multiple sclerosis, enrolled in a pregnancy study. The sequenced sample was CD8+ T cells from peripheral blood mononuclear cells, obtained in the third trimester of pregnancy. The chain employs TRBV27 and TRBJ2-7; TRBD1 matches 9 bases. CDR3 amino acids: CASSLSPPGTGYNEQYF. CDR3 sequence (DNA): TGTGCCAGCAGTTTATCTCCCCCCGGGACAGGGTATAACGAGCAGTACTTC.